This passage covers 29 T cell receptor beta chains from one sample sequenced in a study of metastatic and nonmetastatic thyroid tumors. TCRdb used MiXCR to call clones anew from the PCR reads. This table has 30,000 to 35,000 clones, 14% to 15% appearing once. None of the patients had undergone any treatment ahead of thyroid surgery. The sequenced material came from blood. These receptors all come from a male donor with papillary thyroid cancer or a benign thyroid nodule (not recorded which). Some clones in this sample may be carry-over from other donors' samples.

In its sample, this clone was seen many times. V gene TRBV2 combines with J gene TRBJ2-1, with 10 bases lining up with TRBD2. The trim removed 6 bases at V and 8 bases at J, leaving 13 bases unmatched. The germline V gene has CDR1 SNHLY and CDR2 FYNNEI. This CDR3 comprises 16 residues. As DNA, the CDR3 is TGTGCCAGCAGCCGGAGACTAGCGGGTATGAACGATGAGCAGTTCTTC. This gives the protein CASSRRLAGMNDEQFF.

This clone has a count of ten or more. This may come from a read error, since a much larger clone is one base off. The sample holds other DNA sequences that translate to the same CDR3. V gene TRBV11-1 combines with J gene TRBJ2-7, with 9 positions matching TRBD2. The J segment lost 3 bases and the V segment lost 5 bases, leaving 11 bases of the junction unmatched. The germline CDR1 and CDR2 sequences are SGHAT and FQDESV (reference sequence). The CDR3 totals 16 residues. CDR3 sequence (DNA): TGTGCCAGCAGCCTAATGAGTAGCGGGGGATTCTACGAGCAGTACTTC. It encodes CASSLMSSGGFYEQYF.

The table lists this clone with many counts. The chain carries TRBV29-1 and TRBJ1-2; D gene uncertain. The V and J ends lost 1 base and 8 bases respectively, with 8 bases between them. The CDR3 is 11 residues long. Per the germline V gene, CDR1 is SQVTM and CDR2 is ANQGSEA. The CDR3 DNA reads TGCAGCGTTGAAGGAGCTGGGGGCTACACCTTC. This gives the protein CSVEGAGGYTF. Full variable domain (missing parts from reference TRBV29-1 and TRBJ1-2): SAVISQKPSRDICQRGTSLTIQCQVDSQVTMMFWYRQQPGQSLTLIATANQGSEATYESGFVIDKFPISRPNLTFSTLTVSNMSPEDSSIYLCSVEGAGGYTFGSGTRLTVV.

This clone was picked up many times. The rearrangement uses TRBV2 and TRBJ1-5, with D uncertain. The CDR3 sequence is 15 residues long. Germline V gene sequence: CDR1 SNHLY, CDR2 FYNNEI. V lost 3 bases and J lost 2, with 11 bases in between. The CDR3 sequence: CASSDDLGGNQPQHF. CDR3 coding DNA: TGTGCCAGCAGTGATGATTTGGGTGGCAATCAGCCCCAGCATTTT.

This clone showed up many times. The chain uses TRBV2 and TRBJ2-1, with 8 bases fitting TRBD2. CDR1 and CDR2 (germline): SNHLY, FYNNEI. This CDR3 is built from 14 residues. The J segment lost 7 bases and the V segment lost 8 bases, leaving 10 bases of the junction unmatched. The CDR3 sequence: CASLPSGRRNEQFF. The CDR3 region has the DNA TGTGCCAGCCTTCCGAGCGGGAGAAGGAATGAGCAGTTCTTC.

The sample holds many counts of this clone. The CDR3 coding sequence is TGTGCCAGCAGCCCCCAGCGGGAGTGGGCCAAAAACATTCAGTACTTC. Translating gives CASSPQREWAKNIQYF. The rearrangement links TRBV7-9 to TRBJ2-4; TRBD2 matches 8 bases. The V gene end was trimmed by 5 bases and the J gene end by 1 base; junction bases not matched to a gene: 7. The CDR3 totals 16 residues. Germline-derived CDR1 and CDR2 are SEHNR and FQNEAQ (reference sequence).

A note on this clone: Within the sample, other DNA sequences also encode this same CDR3. CDR3 protein: CASSRDRGNEKLFF. The CDR3 region has the DNA TGTGCCAGCAGCCGGGACAGGGGAAACGAAAAACTGTTTTTT. The rearrangement joins TRBV7-9 to TRBJ1-4; 10 bases are shared with TRBD1. This CDR3 spans 14 amino acids. The trim removed 5 bases at V and 8 bases at J, leaving 5 bases unmatched. The germline V gene has CDR1 SEHNR and CDR2 FQNEAQ (reference sequence).

There are many counts of this clone. The chain employs TRBV30 and TRBJ2-2; D is unclear. CDR3 length: 11 amino acids. V was cut by 1 base and J by 8 bases, with 5 bases left in between. Germline CDR1 GTSNPN, CDR2 SVGIG (reference sequence). In DNA, the CDR3 is TGTGCCTGGAGTGCCTCGGGGGAGCTGTTTTTT. The encoded protein is CAWSASGELFF.

As to this clone: The germline gene is not matched at one end of the junction; a read error may be the cause. The chain joins TRBV7-7 to TRBJ2-2, with D perhaps matching TRBD1 (6 bases). Germline lookup yields CDR1 SSHAT and CDR2 FNYEAQ (reference sequence). This CDR3 contains 15 residues. Here the CDR3 reads CASSPGTLGSGELFF. In nucleotides, the CDR3 is TGTGCTAGCAGCCCGGGGACATTGGGGTCCGGGGAGCTGTTTTTT.

This clone has ten or more counts. This rearrangement joins TRBV5-1 to TRBJ2-3, with D perhaps matching TRBD1 (6 bases). The germline V gene has CDR1 SGHRS and CDR2 YFSETQ. The CDR3 is 14 amino acids. V dropped 0 bases and J dropped 2 bases, with 7 bases sitting between them. The CDR3 loop reads CASSLGQDTDTQYF. CDR3 sequence (DNA): TGCGCCAGCAGCTTGGGACAGGACACAGATACGCAGTATTTT.

This clone was counted many times. The rearrangement links TRBV9 to TRBJ2-1; the D call may be TRBD1 or TRBD2 (5 bases each). CDR1 SGDLS and CDR2 YYNGEE come from the germline V gene. The CDR3 sequence is 14 residues long. The V gene lost 7 bases and the J gene lost 0 bases, with 11 bases spanning the gap. The CDR3 here is CASGPGSSYNEQFF. CDR3 coding DNA: TGTGCCAGCGGCCCAGGGAGCTCCTACAATGAGCAGTTCTTC.

This clone appeared many times. The V and J genes are TRBV5-1 and TRBJ2-7; the D is unclear. CDR1 and CDR2 (germline): SGHRS, YFSETQ. This CDR3 is 13 amino acids long. V was shortened by 1 base and J by 4 bases, with 9 bases between the two germline ends. CDR3 sequence: CASSLSTHYEQYF. The CDR3 region has the DNA TGCGCCAGCAGCTTGTCCACTCATTACGAGCAGTACTTC.

The gene calls are TRBV4-1 and TRBJ2-7; 13 nucleotides agree with TRBD2. After removal of 4 bases from V and 3 bases from J, the junction contained 6 bases not matched to a gene. The CDR3 consists of 16 residues. Germline V gene lookup returns CDR1 MGHRA and CDR2 YSYEKL. This chain's CDR3 is CASSLGTSGIHYEQYF. The CDR3 DNA reads TGCGCCAGCAGCCTCGGGACTAGCGGGATCCACTACGAGCAGTACTTC.

This clone is medium-sized within its sample. The genes are TRBV6-1 and TRBJ1-5; 8 bases are shared with TRBD1. The trim removed 8 bases at V and 6 bases at J, leaving 6 bases unmatched. The germline gives CDR1 MNHNS, CDR2 SASEGT. The CDR3 runs 13 residues. In nucleotides, the CDR3 is TGTGCCAGCGGACAGGGAGGTGGTCAGCCCCAGCATTTT. Translated: CASGQGGGQPQHF.

This clone was detected many times. The chain couples TRBV5-1 to TRBJ2-3, with D perhaps given as TRBD1 or TRBD2 (5 bases each). CDR3 size: 15 residues. The V gene lost 4 bases and the J gene lost 0 bases, with 12 bases spanning the gap. Germline CDR1 is SGHRS and CDR2 is YFSETQ. This CDR3 is CASSTVGVSTDTQYF. CDR3 DNA sequence: TGCGCCAGCAGCACGGTGGGGGTTAGCACAGATACGCAGTATTTT.

Only a few counts were recorded for this clone. The gene calls are TRBV28 and TRBJ2-7; tentative D call: TRBD1 (5 bases). V dropped 1 base and J dropped 4 bases, with 17 bases sitting between them. Looked up from germline, CDR1 is MDHEN and CDR2 is SYDVKM. The CDR3 has 16 amino acids. The CDR3 bases are TGTGCCAGCAGTTTATTGGCAGGGCCTCGTGGGTACGAGCAGTACTTC. Amino acid sequence: CASSLLAGPRGYEQYF.

This clone was detected many times. The chain combines TRBV2 with TRBJ2-7, with D possibly matching TRBD1 (7 bases). V was pared by 6 bases and J by 6 bases, with 18 bases between. Germline CDR1 and CDR2: SNHLY and FYNNEI. This CDR3 has 14 amino acids. The CDR3 here is CASSVNRGSGEQYF. CDR3 DNA: TGTGCCAGCAGCGTTAACAGGGGTAGCGGCGAGCAGTACTTC.

This clone ranks as medium-sized (0.01 to 0.1%). The gene calls are TRBV12-3 or TRBV12-4 and TRBJ2-7, with D perhaps being TRBD1 or TRBD2 (6 bases each). The germline V and J ends were trimmed by 2 bases and 6 bases, with 11 bases remaining between them. The CDR3 runs to 13 residues. This CDR3 reads CASSLIGGGEQYF. DNA for the CDR3: TGTGCCAGCAGTTTAATCGGAGGGGGCGAGCAGTACTTC.

This clone was seen many times. The same CDR3 arises from other DNA sequences in this sample as well. The V and J genes are TRBV2 and TRBJ2-5; TRBD2 might be the D (5 bases). The germline CDR1 and CDR2 sequences are SNHLY and FYNNEI. V lost 4 bases and J 5 bases, leaving 14 bases between the germline ends. The length of the CDR3 is 14 residues. The CDR3 reads CASSGPGLVETQYF. CDR3 sequence (DNA): TGTGCCAGCAGTGGGCCGGGGTTGGTTGAGACCCAGTACTTC.

The chain couples TRBV11-2 to TRBJ1-2, with TRBD1 identical over 8 bases. This CDR3 spans 16 amino acids. Germline loops: CDR1 SGHAT, CDR2 FQNNGV. Trimming cost V 4 bases and J 4 bases; bases outside gene matches: 11. The CDR3 DNA reads as TGTGCCAGCAGCTCGGGGACAGGCAGCAATTTCTATGGCTACACCTTC. Translated, it gives CASSSGTGSNFYGYTF. Full variable domain (missing parts from reference TRBV11-2 and TRBJ1-2): EAGVAQSPRYKIIEKRQSVAFWCNPISGHATLYWYQQILGQGPKLLIQFQNNGVVDDSQLPKDRFSAERLKGVDSTLKIQPAKLEDSAVYLCASSSGTGSNFYGYTFGSGTRLTVV.

About this clone itself: With a much larger clone just one base away, this may be a read error. The chain links TRBV29-1 to TRBJ2-5; no definite D call. CDR1 is SQVTM, CDR2 ANQGSEA, per germline. The V and J ends lost 4 bases and 2 bases respectively, with 8 bases between them. The CDR3 has 12 amino acids. The CDR3 nucleotides are TGCAGCGTTGGTAGTGATCAAGAGACCCAGTACTTC. Its protein product is CSVGSDQETQYF.

In its sample, this clone was seen many times. V gene TRBV11-2 combines with J gene TRBJ1-1; D is ambiguous. The V gene lost 6 bases and the J gene lost 10 bases, with 18 bases spanning the gap. The CDR3 is made up of 13 amino acids. Germline-derived CDR1 and CDR2 are SGHAT and FQNNGV. The CDR3 spells CASRWKLGSLAFF. The CDR3 bases are TGTGCCAGCAGATGGAAACTTGGCTCCCTAGCTTTCTTT.

The genes are TRBV30 and TRBJ1-1; D remains unclear. The CDR3 extends over 14 amino acids. Germline lookup yields CDR1 GTSNPN and CDR2 SVGIG (reference sequence). The ends were cut back, 3 bases at V and 3 bases at J, with 14 bases in the middle. CDR3 sequence (DNA): TGTGCCTGGAGCTCCAGACCATGGGACACTGAAGCTTTCTTT. The encoded protein is CAWSSRPWDTEAFF.

This clone turned up a few times. The chain uses TRBV2 and TRBJ2-2, with D maybe TRBD1 (5 bases). Between the trimmed V and J ends, which lost 7 bases and 3 bases, there was a span of 15 bases. Germline V gene lookup returns CDR1 SNHLY and CDR2 FYNNEI. The CDR3 is made up of 15 amino acids. The CDR3 region is CASIEVSTDTGELFF. DNA for the CDR3: TGTGCCAGCATCGAGGTGTCGACAGACACCGGGGAGCTGTTTTTT.

This clone appeared many times. The CDR3 sequence: CASSQDGGETQYF. The CDR3 nucleotides read TGTGCCAGCAGCCAAGATGGGGGGGAGACCCAGTACTTC. The rearrangement links TRBV4-2 to TRBJ2-5, with a tentative D call TRBD2 (6 bases). Germline-derived CDR1 and CDR2 are LGHNA and YNFKEQ. The CDR3 spans 13 residues. The ends were cut back, 0 bases at V and 5 bases at J, with 7 bases in the middle.

This clone was counted at least ten times. V is TRBV5-1 and J is TRBJ2-1, with 9 positions matching TRBD1. CDR1 SGHRS and CDR2 YFSETQ come from the germline V gene. The junction had 5 bases not matched to a gene; V was cut back by 4 bases and J by 3 bases. This CDR3 comprises 15 residues. CDR3 nucleotides: TGCGCCAGCAGCCGGGGACAGGGAAGCTACAATGAGCAGTTCTTC. Its protein is CASSRGQGSYNEQFF. Looking up the rest from reference TRBV5-1 and TRBJ2-1 gives the full variable domain: KAGVTQTPRYLIKTRGQQVTLSCSPISGHRSVSWYQQTPGQGLQFLFEYFSETQRNKGNFPGRFSGRQFSNSRSEMNVSTLELGDSALYLCASSRGQGSYNEQFFGPGTRLTVL.

This clone was counted ten times or more. CDR3 loop: CASSLTANIQYF. Here the CDR3 DNA reads TGTGCCAGCAGCTTGACAGCGAACATTCAGTACTTC. The chain has TRBV7-2 and TRBJ2-4; perhaps TRBD1 as D (5 bases). The germline V and J ends were trimmed by 3 bases and 7 bases, with 7 bases remaining between them. Germline CDR1 and CDR2: SGHTA and FQGNSA. The CDR3 sequence is 12 residues long. The variable domain in full, with the rest retrieved from reference TRBV7-2 and TRBJ2-4, is GAGVSQSPSNKVTEKGKDVELRCDPISGHTALYWYRQSLGQGLEFLIYFQGNSAPDKSGLPSDRFSAERTGGSVSTLTIQRTQQEDSAVYLCASSLTANIQYFGAGTRLSVL.

This clone was recorded many times. The chain employs TRBV6-1 and TRBJ2-1; TRBD1 matches at 7 bases. The length of the CDR3 is 13 residues. V trimming: 5 bases; J trimming: 6 bases; junction bases outside the gene matches: 4. Germline CDR1 reads MNHNS; CDR2 reads SASEGT. The CDR3 nucleotides are TGTGCCAGCAGTTCCGGGACAGTCAATGAGCAGTTCTTC. Its protein is CASSSGTVNEQFF.

By share, this clone counts as medium-sized. The chain is built from TRBV4-1 and TRBJ2-2; D unclear. This CDR3 has 14 amino acids. Germline CDR1 reads MGHRA; CDR2 reads YSYEKL. V lost 2 bases and J 1 base, leaving 5 bases between the germline ends. CDR3 sequence reads: CASSQIKNTGELFF. The DNA for the CDR3 is TGCGCCAGCAGCCAAATCAAGAACACCGGGGAGCTGTTTTTT.